Below, 25 T cell receptor beta chains from the same sample are listed, as sequenced in a study of lymphopenia after photon versus proton radiotherapy. Only in-frame clones appear in the TCRdb table, and some are missing; sequencing was by immunoSEQ multiplex PCR. The table includes about 45,000 clones, 65% to 90% detected once. Source: peripheral blood, taken from a patient treated with photon-based radiotherapy. The source of these receptors is a man aged 35 to 55 with gastric cancer.

The CDR3 protein is CASSLRPRTGAGGETQYF. In DNA, the CDR3 is TGTGCCAGCAGCTTACGACCACGGACAGGGGCGGGAGGAGAGACCCAGTACTTC. The chain employs TRBV7-2 and TRBJ2-5, with D maybe TRBD1 (9 bases). The V gene lost 2 bases and the J gene lost 4 bases, with 23 bases spanning the gap. The CDR3 is 18 residues long. The germline V gene has CDR1 SGHTA and CDR2 FQGNSA.

The chain uses TRBV12-5 and TRBJ1-6, with D maybe TRBD1 (5 bases). With 6 bases removed from V and 3 bases from J, the gap between germline ends came to 18 bases. Germline V lookup: CDR1 LGHNT, CDR2 FRNRAP. CDR3 length equals 17 residues. The CDR3, as DNA: TGTGCTAGTGGACGGGGGGACGGGGCCGTCTATAATTCACCCCTCCACTTT. It specifies CASGRGDGAVYNSPLHF.

The CDR3 protein is CASSLQGTDTEAFF. In nucleotides, the CDR3 is TGTGCCAGCAGCTTACAGGGGACGGACACTGAAGCTTTCTTT. This chain uses TRBV7-9 with TRBJ1-1; tentative D call: TRBD1 (6 bases). V lost 2 bases and J 3 bases, leaving 10 bases between the germline ends. The CDR3 covers 14 residues. CDR1 is SEHNR, CDR2 FQNEAQ, per germline (reference sequence).

This chain uses TRBV7-2 with TRBJ1-4; D is unresolved. V was pared by 1 base and J by 8 bases, with 8 bases between. CDR1 and CDR2 from the germline V gene are SGHTA and FQGNSA. The CDR3 has 13 residues. Here the CDR3 reads CASSLDHWEKLFF. DNA for the CDR3: TGTGCCAGCAGCTTAGATCATTGGGAAAAACTGTTTTTT.

J is TRBJ2-5 and V is TRBV7-8, with D unresolved. The V and J ends lost 0 bases and 2 bases respectively, with 7 bases between them. This CDR3 spans 14 amino acids. CDR1 is SGHVS and CDR2 is FQNEAQ in the germline V gene. The CDR3 sequence is CASSLAGPQETQYF. The CDR3 nucleotides read TGTGCCAGCAGCTTAGCAGGGCCGCAAGAGACCCAGTACTTC.

J is TRBJ2-7 and V is TRBV19, with D maybe TRBD1 (5 bases). Trimming pared 6 bases from V and 0 bases from J, leaving 15 bases between. The CDR3 sequence is 15 residues long. CDR1 LNHDA and CDR2 SQIVND come from the germline V gene (reference sequence). The CDR3 is CASSPRADSSYEQYF. As DNA, the CDR3 is TGTGCCAGTAGCCCCCGGGCAGACAGCTCCTACGAGCAGTACTTC.

This clone was recorded once. The chain recombines TRBV19 with TRBJ2-2, with a possible D match to TRBD1 (6 bases). Trimming took 4 bases from V and 4 from J, leaving 10 bases between them. The CDR3 totals 14 residues. Germline V lookup: CDR1 LNHDA, CDR2 SQIVND (reference sequence). The CDR3 region is CASSRRDTTGELFF. CDR3 in DNA: TGTGCCAGTAGTAGACGGGACACCACCGGGGAGCTGTTTTTT.

The rearrangement joins TRBV5-8 to TRBJ1-1; TRBD1 matches at 9 bases. The CDR3 covers 13 residues. Trimming removed 4 bases from V and 4 bases from J; junction bases left unmatched: 2. Germline V gives CDR1 SGHTS, CDR2 YDEGEE. CDR3 DNA sequence: TGTGCCAGCAGCCTGACAGGGGGCACTGAAGCTTTCTTT. Translation: CASSLTGGTEAFF.

The chain uses TRBV27 and TRBJ2-7, with D uncertain. This CDR3 contains 15 residues. From germline, CDR1 is MNHEY and CDR2 SMNVEV (reference sequence). Trimming removed 5 bases at V and 3 bases at J, with 17 bases between. For the CDR3, the DNA is TGTGCCAGCAGTGCAAATATTCTCCCCCTCTACGAGCAGTACTTC. Translated, it gives CASSANILPLYEQYF.

This sequence joins TRBV18 and TRBJ1-5; 9 bases align to TRBD1. CDR3 length: 15 residues. The germline V gene has CDR1 KGHSH and CDR2 LQKENI. The ends lost 2 bases at V and 5 bases at J; junction bases unmatched: 4. The CDR3 protein is CASSPYTGGDQPQHF. CDR3 coding DNA: TGTGCCAGCTCACCATATACAGGGGGCGATCAGCCCCAGCATTTT. Full variable domain (rest looked up from reference TRBV18 and TRBJ1-5): NAGVMQNPRHLVRRRGQEARLRCSPMKGHSHVYWYRQLPEEGLKFMVYLQKENIIDESGMPKERFSAEFPKEGPSILRIQQVVRGDSAAYFCASSPYTGGDQPQHFGDGTRLSIL.

This chain connects TRBV6-5 to TRBJ1-5, with unresolved D. The CDR3 consists of 12 residues. With 2 bases removed from V and 9 bases from J, the gap between germline ends came to 8 bases. CDR1 MNHEY and CDR2 SVGAGI come from the germline V gene. CDR3 in amino acids: CASSYSLGPQHF. CDR3 coding DNA: TGTGCCAGCAGTTACAGTCTTGGGCCCCAGCATTTT.

J is TRBJ2-7 and V is TRBV9; TRBD2 is a possible D gene (6 bases). This CDR3 has 13 amino acids. Per germline, CDR1 SGDLS and CDR2 YYNGEE. V was trimmed by 4 bases and J by 2 bases, leaving 10 bases between them. CDR3: CASSMGLTYEQYF. The CDR3 nucleotides are TGTGCCAGCAGCATGGGACTGACCTACGAGCAGTACTTC.

The chain is built from TRBV27 and TRBJ1-4; maybe TRBD1 (5 bases). Germline V gives CDR1 MNHEY, CDR2 SMNVEV (reference sequence). V lost 2 bases to trimming and J lost 8 bases, with 9 bases between them. This CDR3 spans 13 amino acids. CDR3 region: CASSLGTAEKLFF. The CDR3 nucleotides are TGTGCCAGCAGTTTAGGGACGGCCGAAAAACTGTTTTTT.

This clone was detected once. This sequence joins TRBV18 and TRBJ2-1; D perhaps matches TRBD1 (5 bases). This CDR3 is built from 18 residues. Germline CDR1 and CDR2: KGHSH and LQKENI. V lost 3 bases to trimming and J lost 1 base, with 19 bases between them. CDR3 sequence: CASSPLPPTDTSYNEQFF. The CDR3 coding sequence is TGTGCCAGCTCACCCCTCCCTCCGACAGACACTTCCTACAATGAGCAGTTCTTC.

A note on this clone: One end of the junction is discordant with germline, which a read error may explain. This CDR3 is CATSISGNTIYF. CDR3 nucleotides: TGTGCCACCAGCATCTCTGGAAACACCATATATTTT. The chain links TRBV7-9 to TRBJ1-3; no clear D. The CDR3 covers 12 residues. Per germline, CDR1 SEHNR and CDR2 FQNEAQ (reference sequence).

V is TRBV9 and J is TRBJ1-1; D remains ambiguous. V lost 0 bases and J lost 7, with 10 bases in between. Germline assignment: CDR1 SGDLS and CDR2 YYNGEE. This CDR3 comprises 13 residues. CDR3 in DNA: TGTGCCAGCAGCGTAGGGGGTGGAGGTGAAGCTTTCTTT. Its protein is CASSVGGGGEAFF.

The rearrangement uses TRBV4-3 and TRBJ2-2, with 8 nucleotides matching TRBD1. This CDR3 comprises 15 residues. Trimming cost V 0 bases and J 6 bases; bases outside gene matches: 3. Germline-derived CDR1 and CDR2 are LGHNA and YSLEER. The CDR3 here is CASSQDAGGPGELFF. Here the CDR3 DNA reads TGCGCCAGCAGCCAAGATGCAGGGGGCCCCGGGGAGCTGTTTTTT.

The gene calls are TRBV7-9 and TRBJ1-4; D is possibly TRBD1 (6 bases). This CDR3 region has 15 residues. Germline CDR1 and CDR2: SEHNR and FQNEAQ (reference sequence). The V gene lost 5 bases and the J gene lost 1 base, with 11 bases spanning the gap. CDR3 sequence reads: CASSGTGITNEKLFF. In DNA form, the CDR3 reads TGTGCCAGCAGCGGAACAGGGATAACTAATGAAAAACTGTTTTTT.

The chain has TRBV5-4 and TRBJ2-1; D ambiguous. This CDR3 is 11 amino acids long. V dropped 3 bases and J dropped 11 bases, with 9 bases sitting between them. Germline values: CDR1 SGHNT, CDR2 YYREEE (reference sequence). As DNA, the CDR3 is TGTGCCAGCAGCTCCTCCCTTCAGCAGTTCTTC. Translated: CASSSSLQQFF.

The genes are TRBV27 and TRBJ1-2; TRBD1 agrees at 8 bases. J was trimmed by 6 bases and V by 6 bases; bases with no gene match: 9. The CDR3 has 14 residues. CDR1 MNHEY and CDR2 SMNVEV come from the germline V gene (reference sequence). CDR3 nucleotide sequence: TGTGCCAGCAGCGACAGGGGCTTTCGAGATGGCTACACCTTC. Translation gives CASSDRGFRDGYTF.

The count of this clone is one. The junction departs from the called germline gene at one end, perhaps through a read error. The gene calls are TRBV6-6 and TRBJ2-7, with D maybe TRBD1 (7 bases). The CDR3 sequence is 13 residues long. The germline V gene has CDR1 MNHNY and CDR2 SVGAGI (reference sequence). CDR3 nucleotide sequence: TGTGCCAGCACCGACAGGGACTCCCACGAGCAGTACTTC. Translation gives CASTDRDSHEQYF.

This rearrangement joins TRBV9 to TRBJ2-3, with D unresolved. V lost 3 bases and J 2 bases, leaving 10 bases between the germline ends. CDR1 is SGDLS and CDR2 is YYNGEE in the germline V gene. This CDR3 comprises 14 residues. Here the CDR3 reads CASSGLTNTDTQYF. CDR3 nucleotides: TGTGCCAGCAGCGGTCTCACAAACACAGATACGCAGTATTTT.

J is TRBJ1-2 and V is TRBV27, with 9 bases matching TRBD1. V trimming: 10 bases; J trimming: 6 bases; junction bases outside the gene matches: 12. This CDR3 is 14 amino acids long. Germline CDR1 reads MNHEY; CDR2 reads SMNVEV (reference sequence). This chain's CDR3 is CATARDRESDGYTF. CDR3 in DNA: TGTGCCACCGCTAGGGACAGGGAATCAGATGGCTACACCTTC.

The CDR3 spells CASSPGQGRTGELFF. The CDR3 bases are TGTGCCAGCAGTCCGGGACAGGGGCGCACCGGGGAGCTGTTTTTT. The chain recombines TRBV6-5 with TRBJ2-2, with 10 positions matching TRBD1. Germline V CDR1 and CDR2: MNHEY, SVGAGI. V dropped 5 bases and J dropped 4; count of bases not matched to a gene: 4. The CDR3 sequence is 15 residues long.

For this clone: Other DNA sequences in the sample encode the same CDR3. The chain joins TRBV7-2 to TRBJ2-7; D may correspond to TRBD1 or TRBD2 (6 bases each). Trimming removed 1 base from V and 1 base from J, with 8 bases in between. Germline assignment: CDR1 SGHTA and CDR2 FQGNSA. This CDR3 is built from 14 residues. CDR3 sequence: CASSLEGGSYEQYF. In DNA form, the CDR3 reads TGTGCCAGCAGCTTAGAAGGGGGGTCCTACGAGCAGTACTTC.